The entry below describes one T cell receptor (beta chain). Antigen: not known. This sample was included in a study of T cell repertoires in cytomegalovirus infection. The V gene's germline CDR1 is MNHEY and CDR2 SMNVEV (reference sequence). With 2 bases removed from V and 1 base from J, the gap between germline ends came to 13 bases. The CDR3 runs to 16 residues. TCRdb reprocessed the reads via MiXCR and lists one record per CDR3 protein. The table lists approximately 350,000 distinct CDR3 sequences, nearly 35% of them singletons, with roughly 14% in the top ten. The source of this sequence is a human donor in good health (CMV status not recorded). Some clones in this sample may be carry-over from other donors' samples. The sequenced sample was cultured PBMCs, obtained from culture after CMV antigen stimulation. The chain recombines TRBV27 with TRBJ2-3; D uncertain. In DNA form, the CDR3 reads TGTGCCAGCAGTTTAGGCAGTCGGATTGGCACAGATACGCAGTATTTT. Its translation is CASSLGSRIGTDTQYF.